The 10 T cell receptor beta chains reported below all come from one sample, sequenced in a study of cytomegalovirus exposure and HLA in healthy donors. PCR used 60 Vbeta primers and 13 Jbeta primers. The method was immunoSEQ multiplex PCR; TCRdb's version includes in-frame clones alone and lacks a portion of them. The data contain more than 95,000 clones, 80% of them seen just once; the ten biggest clones take up approximately 8.4%. The specimen sequenced was PBMCs. The receptors here all came from a man between 25 and 39 years old in good health and CMV-seropositive.

The chain combines TRBV19 with TRBJ1-5; no reliable D call. CDR1 and CDR2 (germline): LNHDA, SQIVND (reference sequence). With 5 bases removed from V and 0 bases from J, the gap between germline ends came to 14 bases. The CDR3 is made up of 16 amino acids. The CDR3 reads CASSFPTEYSNQPQHF. CDR3 sequence (DNA): TGTGCCAGTAGTTTTCCGACGGAGTATAGCAATCAGCCCCAGCATTTT.

The chain recombines TRBV4-1 with TRBJ1-1; weak D call: TRBD1 (6 bases). The CDR3 runs 15 residues. V gave up 1 base and J gave up 3 bases, with 12 bases separating them. Germline V gene sequence: CDR1 MGHRA, CDR2 YSYEKL. CDR3 region: CASSQVQGSDTEAFF. The CDR3 DNA is TGCGCCAGCAGCCAAGTTCAGGGGTCGGACACTGAAGCTTTCTTT.

This clone was recorded once. The chain couples TRBV6-4 to TRBJ2-2; maybe TRBD2 (5 bases). The CDR3 loop spans 13 amino acids. The V end was cut by 4 bases, the J end by 2 bases, with 5 bases between. Germline CDR1 MRHNA, CDR2 SNTAGT. CDR3 nucleotide sequence: TGTGCCAGCAGTGGGACTAACACCGGGGAGCTGTTTTTT. Amino acid sequence: CASSGTNTGELFF.

The rearrangement joins TRBV5-1 to TRBJ1-1; D not resolved. Trimming cost V 7 bases and J 1 base, with 5 bases left between them. The CDR3 contains 11 residues. CDR1 SGHRS and CDR2 YFSETQ come from the germline V gene. The DNA for the CDR3 is TGCGCCAGCTTCTCGAACACTGAAGCTTTCTTT. Protein product: CASFSNTEAFF.

The V gene is TRBV28, the J gene TRBJ2-7; 9 positions match TRBD2. The CDR3 has 15 amino acids. In germline, CDR1 is MDHEN, CDR2 SYDVKM. Losses at the gene ends were 3 bases for V and 7 bases for J; bases not matched to a gene: 10. The CDR3 DNA reads as TGTGCCAGCAGTTTCGGGCGGGGGGGCCTCGGTGAGCAGTACTTC. Its translation: CASSFGRGGLGEQYF.

The CDR3 sequence is CASSPLPGTSATYEQYF. The CDR3 region has the DNA TGTGCCAGCTCACCACTCCCCGGGACTAGCGCGACCTACGAGCAGTACTTC. The V call is TRBV18, the J call TRBJ2-7; the match to TRBD2 covers 10 bases. The CDR3 spans 17 residues. CDR1 is KGHSH and CDR2 is LQKENI in the germline V gene. The V and J ends lost 1 base and 2 bases, in that order; junction bases with no gene match: 8. Complete variable domain (other parts from reference TRBV18 and TRBJ2-7): NAGVMQNPRHLVRRRGQEARLRCSPMKGHSHVYWYRQLPEEGLKFMVYLQKENIIDESGMPKERFSAEFPKEGPSILRIQQVVRGDSAAYFCASSPLPGTSATYEQYFGPGTRLTVT.

This chain links TRBV18 with TRBJ2-4, with a weak D call TRBD1 (5 bases). Germline V lookup: CDR1 KGHSH, CDR2 LQKENI. CDR3 size: 15 residues. Trimming shortened V by 1 base and J by 6 bases, and 13 bases separated the two germline ends. The CDR3 region is CASSPLQGLVNIQYF. CDR3 coding DNA: TGTGCCAGCTCACCACTTCAGGGCTTGGTAAACATTCAGTACTTC.

The V and J genes are TRBV5-1 and TRBJ1-1, with a tentative D call TRBD1 (6 bases). The CDR3 contains 18 residues. The germline V and J ends were trimmed by 0 bases and 0 bases, with 18 bases remaining between them. CDR1 and CDR2 from the germline V gene are SGHRS and YFSETQ. CDR3 residues: CASSLAIYGTGMNTEAFF. CDR3 sequence (DNA): TGCGCCAGCAGCTTGGCTATATACGGTACAGGGATGAACACTGAAGCTTTCTTT.

This chain joins TRBV11-1 and TRBJ1-2; D perhaps matches TRBD1 (5 bases). Germline V gives CDR1 SGHAT, CDR2 FQDESV (reference sequence). The CDR3 length is 14 residues. V was cut by 5 bases and J by 4 bases, with 14 bases left in between. The CDR3 sequence is CASSPSGTAYGYTF. CDR3 in DNA: TGTGCCAGCAGCCCGTCCGGGACTGCCTATGGCTACACCTTC. The full variable domain, in which reference TRBV11-1 and TRBJ1-2 provide the parts outside the CDR3, is EAEVAQSPRYKITEKSQAVAFWCDPISGHATLYWYRQILGQGPELLVQFQDESVVDDSQLPKDRFSAERLKGVDSTLKIQPAELGDSAMYLCASSPSGTAYGYTFGSGTRLTVV.

The chain combines TRBV7-3 with TRBJ2-7; 8 bases map to TRBD1. The CDR3 is 15 residues long. The junction had 10 bases not matched to a gene; V was cut back by 5 bases and J by 4 bases. CDR1 and CDR2 (germline): SGHTA, FQGTGA. Written as DNA, the CDR3 is TGTGCCAGCAGCCCACAGGGGGATATCGGATACGAGCAGTACTTC. Translation gives CASSPQGDIGYEQYF.